This T cell receptor beta chain came from a study of monozygotic twins with cystic fibrosis. Repertoires were generated with immunoSEQ multiplex PCR, while TCRdb's copy carries only in-frame clones and drops some. Of around 23,000 clones in the sample, less than 95% were seen once. This CDR3 is 13 amino acids long. Between the trimmed V and J ends, which lost 4 bases and 4 bases, there was a span of 11 bases. The germline V gene encodes CDR1 SQVTM and CDR2 ANQGSEA. The receptor was isolated from a girl aged 2 to 10 with cystic fibrosis. The sequencing sample was made of blood. The chain joins TRBV29-1 to TRBJ1-3; possibly TRBD1 for D (6 bases). The chain's CDR3 is CSVGGGSGNTIYF. CDR3 sequence (DNA): TGCAGCGTTGGGGGGGGCTCAGGAAACACCATATATTTT.